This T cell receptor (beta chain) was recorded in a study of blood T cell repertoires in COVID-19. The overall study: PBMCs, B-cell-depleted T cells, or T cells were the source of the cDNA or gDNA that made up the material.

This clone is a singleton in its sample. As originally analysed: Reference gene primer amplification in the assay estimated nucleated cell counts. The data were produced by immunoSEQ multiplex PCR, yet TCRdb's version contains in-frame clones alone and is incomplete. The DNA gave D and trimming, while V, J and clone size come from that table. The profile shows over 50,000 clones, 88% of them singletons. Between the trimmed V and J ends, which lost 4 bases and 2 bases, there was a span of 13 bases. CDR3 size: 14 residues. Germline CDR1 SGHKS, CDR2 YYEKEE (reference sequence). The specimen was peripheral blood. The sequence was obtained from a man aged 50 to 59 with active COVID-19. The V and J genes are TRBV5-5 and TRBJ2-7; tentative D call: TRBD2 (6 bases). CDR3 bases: TGTGCCAGCAGCCGGGGGAGTGGTGCCTACGAGCAGTACTTC. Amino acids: CASSRGSGAYEQYF.